This T cell receptor (beta chain) was captured in a study of T cell responses to AZD1222 COVID-19 vaccine. Whole-study context: Pooled samples include second doses given at about 4 or 12 weeks.

Study-wide results and caveats: Spike-specific TCR breadth and depth were elevated following two AZD1222 doses.

This CDR3 spans 13 amino acids. Trimming stripped 8 bases from V and 1 base from J, with 14 bases between. Germline V CDR1 and CDR2: GTSNPN, SVGIG (reference sequence). On this clone itself: Its antigen is not known.

Some clones are missing from TCRdb's copy, which holds only in-frame ones; the method was immunoSEQ multiplex PCR. The table lists about 120,000 clones, approximately 90% of them singletons, with under 3.5% in the top ten. This chain connects TRBV30 to TRBJ1-1; D not resolved. The material sequenced was peripheral blood, taken on day 0 of AZD1222 vaccination. The sequence was collected from an adult in good health. The CDR3 spells CAGEGTANTEAFF. The DNA of the CDR3 is TGTGCCGGGGAGGGAACAGCGAACACTGAAGCTTTCTTT.